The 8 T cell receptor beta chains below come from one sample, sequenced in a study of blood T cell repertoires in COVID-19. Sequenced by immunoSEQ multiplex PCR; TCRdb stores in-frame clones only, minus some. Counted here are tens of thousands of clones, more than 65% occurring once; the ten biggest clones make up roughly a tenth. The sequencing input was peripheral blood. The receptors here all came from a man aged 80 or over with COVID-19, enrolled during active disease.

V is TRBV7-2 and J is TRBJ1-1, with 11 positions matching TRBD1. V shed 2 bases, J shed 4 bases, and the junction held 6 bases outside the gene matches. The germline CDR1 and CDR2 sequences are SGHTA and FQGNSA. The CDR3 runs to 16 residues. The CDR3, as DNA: TGTGCCAGCAGCTTACTTGGACAGGGGGCGAGCACTGAAGCTTTCTTT. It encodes CASSLLGQGASTEAFF. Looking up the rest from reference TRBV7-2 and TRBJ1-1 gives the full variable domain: GAGVSQSPSNKVTEKGKDVELRCDPISGHTALYWYRQSLGQGLEFLIYFQGNSAPDKSGLPSDRFSAERTGGSVSTLTIQRTQQEDSAVYLCASSLLGQGASTEAFFGQGTRLTVV.

The CDR3, as DNA: TGCGCCAGCAGCCAAGATCGGGGGGGGACATCGAACACTGAAGCTTTCTTT. It codes for CASSQDRGGTSNTEAFF. This rearrangement joins TRBV4-1 to TRBJ1-1, with D tentatively TRBD1 (6 bases). This CDR3 contains 17 residues. V lost 0 bases and J 1 base, leaving 15 bases between the germline ends. Germline assignment: CDR1 MGHRA and CDR2 YSYEKL.

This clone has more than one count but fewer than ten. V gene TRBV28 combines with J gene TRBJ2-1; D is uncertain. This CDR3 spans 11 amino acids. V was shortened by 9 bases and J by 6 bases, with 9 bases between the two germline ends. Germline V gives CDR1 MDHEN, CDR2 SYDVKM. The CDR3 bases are TGTGCCAGGCAAGTCGGCAATGAGCAGTTCTTC. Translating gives CARQVGNEQFF.

The CDR3 is CASSSLSSYNSPLHF. CDR3 DNA: TGTGCCAGCAGCTCCCTAAGCTCCTATAATTCACCCCTCCACTTT. V usage is TRBV5-6 and J usage is TRBJ1-6; D is undetermined. Trimming removed 3 bases from V and 0 bases from J, with 7 bases in between. Germline CDR1 SGHDT, CDR2 YYEEEE. This CDR3 is 15 amino acids long.

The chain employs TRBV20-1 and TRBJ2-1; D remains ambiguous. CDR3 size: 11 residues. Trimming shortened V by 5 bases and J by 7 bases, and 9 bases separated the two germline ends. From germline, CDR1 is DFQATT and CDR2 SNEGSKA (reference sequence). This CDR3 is CSAGERNEQFF. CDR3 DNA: TGCAGTGCTGGCGAGAGGAATGAGCAGTTCTTC.

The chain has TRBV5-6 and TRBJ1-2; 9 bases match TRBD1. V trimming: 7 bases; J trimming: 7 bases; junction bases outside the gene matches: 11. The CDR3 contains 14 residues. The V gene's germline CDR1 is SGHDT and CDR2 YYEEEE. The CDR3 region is CASSTGTGFFGYTF. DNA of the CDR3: TGTGCCAGCTCAACCGGGACAGGGTTCTTTGGCTACACCTTC.

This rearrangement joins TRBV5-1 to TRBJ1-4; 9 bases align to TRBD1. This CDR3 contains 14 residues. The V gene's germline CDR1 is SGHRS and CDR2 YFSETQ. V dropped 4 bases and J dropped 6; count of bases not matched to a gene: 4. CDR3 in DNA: TGCGCCAGCAGCCTGACAGGGGGTGATGAAAAACTGTTTTTT. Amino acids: CASSLTGGDEKLFF.

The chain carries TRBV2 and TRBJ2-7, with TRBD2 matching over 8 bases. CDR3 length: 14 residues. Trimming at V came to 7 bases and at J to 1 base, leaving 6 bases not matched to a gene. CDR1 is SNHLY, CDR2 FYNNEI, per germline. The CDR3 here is CASKQREKSYEQYV. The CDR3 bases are TGTGCCAGCAAGCAGCGGGAGAAGTCCTACGAGCAGTACGTC.